This TCR beta chain was recovered during a study of kidney transplant recipient with SARS-CoV-2 infection. Germline CDR1 reads MNHEY; CDR2 reads SVGEGT. CDR3 length equals 13 residues. TCRdb re-derived calls from the reads in MiXCR, one entry per CDR3 protein. The sample has 200,000 to 300,000 distinct CDR3 sequences, 25% to 35% seen once. This clonotype was seen more than once but under ten times. The receptor's source is a male patient between 25 and 39 years old who had COVID-19 and was a kidney transplant recipient. Some T cells may originate from the graft donor. The source was a blood sample, collected at baseline and on day 111 from a kidney transplant recipient. The genes are TRBV6-2 or TRBV6-3 and TRBJ2-5, with a weak D call TRBD2 (5 bases). The CDR3 bases are TGTGCTTCGCTCCCGGGGAATGGAGAGACCCAGTACTTC. Translation gives CASLPGNGETQYF.